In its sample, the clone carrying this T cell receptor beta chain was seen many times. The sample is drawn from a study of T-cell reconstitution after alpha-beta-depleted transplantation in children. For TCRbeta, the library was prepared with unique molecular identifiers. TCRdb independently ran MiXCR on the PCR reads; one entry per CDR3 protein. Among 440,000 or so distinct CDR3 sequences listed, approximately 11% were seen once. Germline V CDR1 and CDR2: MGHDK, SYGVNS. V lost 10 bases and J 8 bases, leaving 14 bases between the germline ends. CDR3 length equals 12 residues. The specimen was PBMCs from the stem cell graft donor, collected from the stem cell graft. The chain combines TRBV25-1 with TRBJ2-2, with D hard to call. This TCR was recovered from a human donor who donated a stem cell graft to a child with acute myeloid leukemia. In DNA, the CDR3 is TGTGCCACCCCACGGACGGCGGGGGAGCTGTTTTTT. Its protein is CATPRTAGELFF.